These 15 T cell receptor beta chains originate from one sample sequenced in a study of T cell responses to AZD1222 COVID-19 vaccine. Produced via immunoSEQ multiplex PCR; TCRdb's table is partial and in-frame only. Of 90,000 to 120,000 clones listed, around nine tenths are singletons. Sequencing used peripheral blood, obtained 28 days after the second AZD1222 dose. Receptor source: an adult who received the AZD1222 COVID-19 vaccine.

The chain links TRBV19 to TRBJ2-7; 9 nucleotides agree with TRBD1. Germline values: CDR1 LNHDA, CDR2 SQIVND (reference sequence). V gave up 5 bases and J gave up 5 bases; unmatched junction bases: 7. The CDR3 extends over 14 amino acids. The DNA of the CDR3 is TGTGCCAGTAGTCTCGGGACAGGGAGGCACGAGCAGTACTTC. Protein sequence: CASSLGTGRHEQYF.

This chain connects TRBV14 to TRBJ1-1, with D uncertain. V lost 1 base, J lost 2 bases, and 8 bases lay in between. The CDR3 length is 14 residues. Germline V gene sequence: CDR1 SGHDN, CDR2 FVKESK. The CDR3 is CASSQALLNTEAFF. The CDR3 nucleotides are TGTGCCAGCAGCCAAGCTCTGCTCAACACTGAAGCTTTCTTT.

The V call is TRBV7-2, the J call TRBJ2-7, with no clear D. The CDR3 extends over 15 amino acids. CDR1 and CDR2 (germline): SGHTA, FQGNSA. Trimming cost V 1 base and J 5 bases, with 15 bases left between them. CDR3 DNA sequence: TGTGCCAGCAGCTTAGGGGGTAGTAACCTCAACGAGCAGTACTTC. Its protein product is CASSLGGSNLNEQYF.

The chain couples TRBV4-1 to TRBJ1-5; 9 bases map to TRBD1. V shed 2 bases, J shed 3 bases, and the junction held 5 bases outside the gene matches. The V gene's germline CDR1 is MGHRA and CDR2 YSYEKL. The CDR3 consists of 16 residues. The CDR3, as DNA: TGCGCCAGCAGCCAACTTGGACAGGGGTCCAATCAGCCCCAGCATTTT. Translation gives CASSQLGQGSNQPQHF.

This clone was detected a few times. The genes are TRBV6-5 and TRBJ2-5, with D perhaps matching TRBD1 (6 bases). Per germline, CDR1 MNHEY and CDR2 SVGAGI. CDR3 length: 16 residues. Between the trimmed V and J ends, which lost 0 bases and 4 bases, there was a span of 15 bases. The CDR3 region has the DNA TGTGCCAGCAGTTACTCGATTGAGGGGGTCGGAGAGACCCAGTACTTC. Translated: CASSYSIEGVGETQYF.

Here the CDR3 reads CASSFGTGVWQPQHF. Here the CDR3 DNA reads TGTGCCAGCAGCTTCGGGACAGGGGTTTGGCAGCCCCAGCATTTT. This rearrangement joins TRBV2 to TRBJ1-5; 10 bases match TRBD1. CDR1 and CDR2 from the germline V gene are SNHLY and FYNNEI. The length of the CDR3 is 15 residues. J lost 7 bases, V lost 6 bases, and 9 bases had no gene match.

This chain uses TRBV28 with TRBJ2-5; 10 nucleotides agree with TRBD1. This CDR3 is 16 amino acids long. CDR1 MDHEN and CDR2 SYDVKM come from the germline V gene. The junction had 5 bases not matched to a gene; V was cut back by 1 base and J by 3 bases. The CDR3 region is CASSLYQGTGEETQYF. CDR3 bases: TGTGCCAGCAGTTTATACCAGGGGACAGGGGAAGAGACCCAGTACTTC.

The chain employs TRBV30 and TRBJ2-1; D is possibly TRBD1 (6 bases). The CDR3 sequence is 14 residues long. CDR1 is GTSNPN and CDR2 is SVGIG in the germline V gene (reference sequence). Trimming left V 1 base short and J 2 bases short, with 9 bases between. This CDR3 reads CAWSAGEPYNEQFF. The CDR3, as DNA: TGTGCCTGGAGTGCAGGGGAACCCTACAATGAGCAGTTCTTC.

The chain joins TRBV11-2 to TRBJ2-7; TRBD1 matches 10 bases. Germline V gene data show CDR1 as SGHAT and CDR2 as FQNNGV. The length of the CDR3 is 14 residues. V was clipped by 4 bases and J by 4 bases; unmatched bases: 4. CDR3 nucleotides: TGTGCCAGCAGCTCGGACAGGGGGTGGTACGAGCAGTACTTC. Encoded protein: CASSSDRGWYEQYF.

The rearrangement joins TRBV19 to TRBJ1-2, with D unresolved. CDR3 length equals 14 residues. Trimming cost V 5 bases and J 6 bases, with 16 bases left between them. The germline CDR1 and CDR2 sequences are LNHDA and SQIVND (reference sequence). CDR3 sequence reads: CASSPPEGAHGYTF. CDR3 nucleotides: TGTGCCAGTAGTCCTCCGGAGGGAGCGCATGGCTACACCTTC.

This chain connects TRBV28 to TRBJ1-3, with unresolved D. V was clipped by 1 base and J by 6 bases, with 13 bases between them. This CDR3 spans 15 amino acids. In germline, CDR1 is MDHEN, CDR2 SYDVKM. CDR3 sequence reads: CASSLYTDAANTIYF. CDR3 sequence (DNA): TGTGCCAGCAGTTTATATACAGATGCTGCAAACACCATATATTTT.

The chain has TRBV25-1 and TRBJ2-7; no firm D call. Germline lookup yields CDR1 MGHDK and CDR2 SYGVNS. The CDR3 covers 12 residues. V was pared by 1 base and J by 4 bases, with 5 bases between. The CDR3 DNA sequence: TGTGCCAGCAGTGAATCGCTGTACGAGCAGTACTTC. Protein: CASSESLYEQYF.

The chain joins TRBV6-5 to TRBJ1-3; D is ambiguous. V was clipped by 6 bases and J by 1 base, with 7 bases between them. This CDR3 contains 13 residues. Germline CDR1 and CDR2: MNHEY and SVGAGI. CDR3 in DNA: TGTGCCAGCAGCATGTCTTCTGGAAACACCATATATTTT. It specifies CASSMSSGNTIYF.

This clone came up once. V is TRBV28 and J is TRBJ1-3, with D unclear. The CDR3 length is 14 residues. Per germline, CDR1 MDHEN and CDR2 SYDVKM. V was pared by 6 bases and J by 0 bases, with 9 bases between. The CDR3 loop reads CASSPRVSGNTIYF. CDR3 DNA sequence: TGTGCCAGCAGCCCCCGGGTCTCTGGAAACACCATATATTTT.

This chain uses TRBV4-2 with TRBJ1-5, with D possibly TRBD1 on 5 matching bases. The CDR3 runs 16 residues. V lost 0 bases and J lost 3, with 12 bases in between. Germline V CDR1 and CDR2: LGHNA, YNFKEQ. The CDR3 spells CASSQDSDGHNQPQHF. The CDR3 nucleotides are TGTGCCAGCAGCCAAGATTCGGACGGACACAATCAGCCCCAGCATTTT.